These T cell receptor beta chains were read from a single sample in a study of post-analysis software for immune sequencing data. TCRdb passed the PCR reads through MiXCR, listing each CDR3 protein once. Of fewer than 600,000 distinct CDR3 sequences listed, 40% to 55% are singletons. Sequenced input: blood. Receptors originate from a girl between 5 and 17 years old with multiple sclerosis. The CDR3 runs from the conserved cysteine through the conserved F or W. Fields, in order: CDR3 DNA, CDR3 protein, D gene, J gene, clone size, V gene. D genes are given only for firm matches. Size tells how often a clone was seen (once, few, many) or the class of an expanded clone, and some rows leave it out.

TGTGCCAGCGGACCTATCAGGACAACTATTTACGAGCAGTACTTC	CASGPIRTTIYEQYF	.	TRBJ2-7	.	TRBV6-2/TRBV6-3
TGTGCCAGCAGCCAACCCGACAGGGCTGGCAATGAGCAGTTCTTC	CASSQPDRAGNEQFF	TRBD1	TRBJ2-1	few	TRBV4-2
TGCAGTGCTAGTGTCCCAGCGGGGTCAGGCAATGAGCAGTTCTTC	CSASVPAGSGNEQFF	TRBD2	TRBJ2-1	few	TRBV20-1
TGCGCCAGCAGCCCCCAGTCGACCCAGAGAAATGGCTACACCTTC	CASSPQSTQRNGYTF	.	TRBJ1-2	many	TRBV4-3
TGTGCCAGCAGCTTAGGAGTGGGGGGGACTGAAGCTTTCTTT	CASSLGVGGTEAFF	.	TRBJ1-1	few	TRBV7-6
TGCAGCGTTGCAATACAGGTAGACGCGGGCTACACCTTC	CSVAIQVDAGYTF	.	TRBJ1-2	.	TRBV29-1
TGCGCCAGCAGCTTGCGGCCTGAAAGCTACGAGCAGTACTTC	CASSLRPESYEQYF	.	TRBJ2-7	.	TRBV5-1
TGTGCCAGCAGCTTAAGCAGCGGGAGTGTCACCGGGGAGCTGTTTTTT	CASSLSSGSVTGELFF	TRBD2	TRBJ2-2	.	TRBV7-2
TGTGCCAGCAGCTCCAATAGCTCCTACAATGAGCAGTTCTTC	CASSSNSSYNEQFF	.	TRBJ2-1	.	TRBV7-3
TGTGCCAGCAAACTAGCGGGAGGCCCCTACGAGCAGTACTTC	CASKLAGGPYEQYF	TRBD2	TRBJ2-7	.	TRBV6-6
TGCAGCGTTCAGAGACTAGCACGGGAGACCCAGTACTTC	CSVQRLARETQYF	TRBD2	TRBJ2-5	.	TRBV29-1
TGCGCCAGCACCCTTTCAGCGGGAGCAAGCTACAATGAGCAGTTCTTC	CASTLSAGASYNEQFF	TRBD2	TRBJ2-1	.	TRBV5-1
TGTGCCAGCATGGGGGGAATTGGGCAGGGTGATAATCAGCCCCAGCATTTT	CASMGGIGQGDNQPQHF	.	TRBJ1-5	.	TRBV28
TGTGCCAGCAGTTACGGGGAGGGAGTCACTGAAGCTTTCTTT	CASSYGEGVTEAFF	.	TRBJ1-1	.	TRBV6-5
TGTGCCAGCAGCTTGGAGGCAGGTAGAAATGAAAAACTGTTTTTT	CASSLEAGRNEKLFF	.	TRBJ1-4	few	TRBV5-5
TGCAGCGTTTACGGACAGAAATATGAAGCTTTCTTT	CSVYGQKYEAFF	.	TRBJ1-1	.	TRBV29-1
TGCAGTGCTAGATCGGGACAGAACATGAACACTGAAGCTTTCTTT	CSARSGQNMNTEAFF	TRBD1	TRBJ1-1	.	TRBV20-1
TGTGCCAGCAGCCCCGACCGACTGGAGCGAGAGCAGTACTTC	CASSPDRLEREQYF	.	TRBJ2-7	.	TRBV7-9
TGTGCCAGCAGCTCCTACCCCCTCGGACAATTCAATGAGCAGTTCTTC	CASSSYPLGQFNEQFF	.	TRBJ2-1	.	TRBV7-9